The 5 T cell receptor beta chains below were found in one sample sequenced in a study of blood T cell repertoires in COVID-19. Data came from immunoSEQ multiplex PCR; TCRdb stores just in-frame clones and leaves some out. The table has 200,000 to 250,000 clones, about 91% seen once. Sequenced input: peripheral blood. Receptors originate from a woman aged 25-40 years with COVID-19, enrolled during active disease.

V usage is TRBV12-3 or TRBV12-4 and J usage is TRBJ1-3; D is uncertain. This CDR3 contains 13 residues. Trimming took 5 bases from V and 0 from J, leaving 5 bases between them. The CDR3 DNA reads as TGTGCCAGCAGTACAAGCTCTGGAAACACCATATATTTT. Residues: CASSTSSGNTIYF.

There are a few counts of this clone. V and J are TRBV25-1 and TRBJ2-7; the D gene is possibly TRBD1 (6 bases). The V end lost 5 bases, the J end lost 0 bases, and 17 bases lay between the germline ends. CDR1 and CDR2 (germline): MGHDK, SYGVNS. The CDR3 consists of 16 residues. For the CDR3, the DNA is TGTGCCAGCAGTTCCCCGGGACACACGATCTCCTACGAGCAGTACTTC. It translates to CASSSPGHTISYEQYF.

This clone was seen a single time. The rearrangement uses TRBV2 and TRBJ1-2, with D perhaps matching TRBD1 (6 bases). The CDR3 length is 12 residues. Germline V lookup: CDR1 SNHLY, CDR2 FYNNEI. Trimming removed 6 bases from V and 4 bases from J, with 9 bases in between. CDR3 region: CASSPGVYGYTF. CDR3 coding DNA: TGTGCCAGCAGCCCAGGGGTCTATGGCTACACCTTC.

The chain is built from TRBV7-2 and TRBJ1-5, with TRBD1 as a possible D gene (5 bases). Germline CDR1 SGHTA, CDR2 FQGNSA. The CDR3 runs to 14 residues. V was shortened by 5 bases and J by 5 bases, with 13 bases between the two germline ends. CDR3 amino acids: CASSPRRGDQPQHF. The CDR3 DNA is TGTGCCAGCAGCCCTAGACGGGGGGATCAGCCCCAGCATTTT.

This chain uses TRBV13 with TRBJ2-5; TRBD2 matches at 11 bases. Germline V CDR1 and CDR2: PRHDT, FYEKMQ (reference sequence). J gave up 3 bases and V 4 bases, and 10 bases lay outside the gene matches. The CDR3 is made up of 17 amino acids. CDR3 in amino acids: CASSYRSLAGGEETQYF. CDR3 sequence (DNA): TGTGCCAGCAGCTACCGATCCTTAGCGGGGGGGGAAGAGACCCAGTACTTC. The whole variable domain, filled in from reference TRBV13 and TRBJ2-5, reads AAGVIQSPRHLIKEKRETATLKCYPIPRHDTVYWYQQGPGQDPQFLISFYEKMQSDKGSIPDRFSAQQFSDYHSELNMSSLELGDSALYFCASSYRSLAGGEETQYFGPGTRLLVL.